This passage covers 5 T cell receptor beta chains from one sample sequenced in a study of T cell responses to AZD1222 COVID-19 vaccine. The repertoire was sequenced with immunoSEQ multiplex PCR; TCRdb's copy has only in-frame clones and lacks some. The table includes 80,000 to 100,000 clones, around 85% detected once. The sequences come from peripheral blood, collected on day 0 of AZD1222 vaccination. The origin of the receptors is an adult in good health.

This clone was observed a handful of times. The rearrangement joins TRBV6-1 to TRBJ2-1, with D tentatively TRBD1 or TRBD2 (6 bases each). CDR3 size: 18 residues. The ends were cut back, 0 bases at V and 0 bases at J, with 15 bases in the middle. CDR1 and CDR2 from the germline V gene are MNHNS and SASEGT. CDR3 sequence (DNA): TGTGCCAGCAGTGAAGCACCCCCGGGGGCAAGCTCCTACAATGAGCAGTTCTTC. Translating gives CASSEAPPGASSYNEQFF.

The chain has TRBV24-1 and TRBJ1-4; D is possibly TRBD1 (6 bases). From germline, CDR1 is KGHDR and CDR2 SFDVKD. The V end was cut by 3 bases, the J end by 7 bases, with 14 bases between. This CDR3 is 15 amino acids long. The CDR3: CATSDTQGIGEKLFF. CDR3 nucleotide sequence: TGTGCCACCAGTGATACTCAGGGGATCGGTGAAAAACTGTTTTTT.

The genes are TRBV5-1 and TRBJ2-1, with 7 bases fitting TRBD1. The trim removed 3 bases at V and 5 bases at J, leaving 11 bases unmatched. Germline-derived CDR1 and CDR2 are SGHRS and YFSETQ. The CDR3 is 16 residues long. CDR3 coding DNA: TGCGCCAGCAGCTCTACCGGGGACAGCAACCACAATGAGCAGTTCTTC. It codes for CASSSTGDSNHNEQFF.

This chain connects TRBV6-4 to TRBJ2-1; TRBD1 agrees at 10 bases. Germline-derived CDR1 and CDR2 are MRHNA and SNTAGT. This CDR3 has 16 amino acids. Losses at the gene ends were 3 bases for V and 9 bases for J; bases not matched to a gene: 11. In DNA, the CDR3 is TGTGCCAGCAGTGAGTTGGGACAGGGGCTCTCCGGTGAGCAGTTCTTC. Translating gives CASSELGQGLSGEQFF.

The rearrangement uses TRBV7-2 and TRBJ2-2; 11 positions agree with TRBD2. The trim removed 3 bases at V and 6 bases at J, leaving 9 bases unmatched. This CDR3 spans 17 amino acids. Germline assignment: CDR1 SGHTA and CDR2 FQGNSA. The CDR3 sequence is CASSFYSTSGRAGELFF. The DNA of the CDR3 is TGTGCCAGCAGCTTCTACTCTACTAGCGGGAGAGCCGGGGAGCTGTTTTTT. The whole variable domain, filled in from reference TRBV7-2 and TRBJ2-2, reads GAGVSQSPSNKVTEKGKDVELRCDPISGHTALYWYRQSLGQGLEFLIYFQGNSAPDKSGLPSDRFSAERTGGSVSTLTIQRTQQEDSAVYLCASSFYSTSGRAGELFFGEGSRLTVL.